This paragraph reports one TCR beta chain. This CDR3 has 15 amino acids. The V end lost 0 bases, the J end lost 4 bases, and 10 bases lay between the germline ends. Germline assignment: CDR1 MNHEY and CDR2 SVGAGI. Unique molecular identifiers were attached to individual cDNA molecules. Each CDR3 protein gets one entry after TCRdb re-called the 5' RACE reads with MiXCR. The sample shows 65,000 to 95,000 distinct CDR3 sequences, 16% of them seen only once. The data derive from a study of early T cells in non-severe SARS-CoV-2 infection. Study in general: Sequencing of bulk RNA from unsorted whole blood was done, without chain pairing.

The sequencing sample was made of whole blood. The TCR was taken from an adult who was a healthcare worker with PCR-confirmed SARS-CoV-2 infection or an uninfected control (not recorded which). J is TRBJ2-1 and V is TRBV6-5; no clear D gene. CDR3 residues: CASSYSKWSYNEQFF. The CDR3 nucleotides read TGTGCCAGCAGTTACTCGAAGTGGTCGTACAATGAGCAGTTCTTC.